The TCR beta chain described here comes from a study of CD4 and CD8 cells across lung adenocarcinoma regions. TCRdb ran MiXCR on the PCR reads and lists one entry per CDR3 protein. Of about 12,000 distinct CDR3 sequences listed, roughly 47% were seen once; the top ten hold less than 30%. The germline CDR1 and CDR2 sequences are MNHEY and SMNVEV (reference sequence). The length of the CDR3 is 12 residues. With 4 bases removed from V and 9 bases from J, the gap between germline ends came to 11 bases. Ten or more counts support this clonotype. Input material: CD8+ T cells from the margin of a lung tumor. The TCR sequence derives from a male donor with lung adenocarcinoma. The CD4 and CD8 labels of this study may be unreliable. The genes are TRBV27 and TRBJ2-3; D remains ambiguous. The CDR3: CASSSRGSTQYF. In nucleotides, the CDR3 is TGTGCCAGCAGTTCCCGCGGAAGCACGCAGTATTTT.